This record covers a single TCR beta chain. Its specificity is unknown. This sample is part of a study of beta chain features in type 1 diabetes. Overall study results and limits: Compared with healthy donors, patients appeared to share more similar naive, central memory and regulatory TCRB repertoires. PCR might show a preference for shorter templates, equally across patients and controls.

One heparinised draw, averaging roughly 100 mL, was taken per donor. CD45RO/CCR7/CD25/CD127/CD95/CD27 staining was used to isolate CD4+ naive, central memory, regulatory and stem cell-like memory cells by sorting. V lost 5 bases to trimming and J lost 2 bases, with 12 bases between them. The germline gives CDR1 SQVTM, CDR2 ANQGSEA. This CDR3 is 14 amino acids long. Every isolated RNA sample was fully reverse transcribed, so sequencing captured expressed TCRB transcripts. The table came from immunoSEQ multiplex PCR; TCRdb's copy has only in-frame clones and leaves some out. The sample lists 600,000 to 650,000 clones, roughly 16% seen once, with about 0.093% in the top ten.

The rearrangement joins TRBV29-1 to TRBJ2-2; D is unresolved. The clonotype originates from a man younger than 30 in good health. Sequenced: naive CD4+ T cells from blood. CDR3 in amino acids: CSVRLTRNTGELFF. CDR3 nucleotide sequence: TGCAGCGTTCGGCTAACGCGTAACACCGGGGAGCTGTTTTTT.